This T cell receptor (beta chain) originates from a study of CD8+ T cells in alopecia areata. Extracted RNA was reverse transcribed, and the resulting cDNA served as sequencing template. TCRdb's copy holds only in-frame clones and misses some; the assay was immunoSEQ multiplex PCR. The table has over 90,000 clones, 55% seen once; the top ten hold 7.5% to 9%. The CDR3 covers 14 residues. V shed 7 bases, J shed 1 base, and the junction held 6 bases outside the gene matches. The V gene's germline CDR1 is KGHSH and CDR2 LQKENI. Material: CD4+ T cells sorted from blood. The sequence was obtained from a human donor in good health. The chain has TRBV18 and TRBJ2-5; 7 nucleotides match TRBD1. In DNA form, the CDR3 reads TGTGCCAGCTGTTCCCGGGACAGCCAAGAGACCCAGTACTTC. This gives the protein CASCSRDSQETQYF.